The rows below give T cell receptor beta chains drawn from one sample of a study of read filtering for tumor transcriptome and immune sequencing. TCRdb called the reads again in MiXCR, with one record for every CDR3 protein. Among 130,000 or so distinct CDR3 sequences listed, 13% were seen once. The sample taken for sequencing was a population of CD138-negative cells sorted from bone marrow. Source of these receptors: a donor aged 40 or over with multiple myeloma. The conserved cysteine and the conserved F or W are not part of the CDR3 here.

CDR3 length: 13
V gene: TRBV10-3
CDR3 protein: AISRLAEVGNEQF

CDR3 length: 11
V gene: TRBV29-1
CDR3 protein: SVVGLNTGELF

CDR3 length: 10
V gene: TRBV4-3
CDR3 protein: ASSHRNNEQF

CDR3 length: 15
V gene: TRBV19
CDR3 protein: ASSILSLAGGFGEQF

CDR3 length: 13
V gene: TRBV18
CDR3 protein: ASSPSQGEFNEQF

CDR3 length: 12
V gene: TRBV4-1
CDR3 protein: ASGGREQNSPLH

CDR3 length: 13
V gene: TRBV7-9
CDR3 protein: ASSLASPRWYEQY

CDR3 length: 17
V gene: TRBV5-1
CDR3 protein: ASSLVLPGTNPGQETQY

CDR3 length: 13
V gene: TRBV5-6
CDR3 protein: ASSSFGQGYQPQH

CDR3 length: 14
V gene: TRBV24-1
CDR3 protein: ATSDPSSGSQETQY

CDR3 length: 13
V gene: TRBV2
CDR3 protein: ASSERQGNQETQY

CDR3 length: 12
V gene: TRBV29-1
CDR3 protein: SVLDRNSNQPQH

CDR3 length: 14
V gene: TRBV5-4
CDR3 protein: ASSLEVDYKYNEQF

CDR3 length: 15
V gene: TRBV4-1
CDR3 protein: ASSRMPRASGIYEQY

CDR3 length: 13
V gene: TRBV19
CDR3 protein: ASRVPPPGANVLT

CDR3 length: 12
V gene: TRBV19
CDR3 protein: ASTMTGGLTEAF

CDR3 length: 12
V gene: TRBV19
CDR3 protein: ASSLAGFNNEQF

CDR3 length: 11
V gene: TRBV20-1
CDR3 protein: SARQDRAETQY

CDR3 length: 13
V gene: TRBV19
CDR3 protein: ASSIDERLNTEAF

CDR3 length: 13
V gene: TRBV9
CDR3 protein: ASSPGGTSGYGQY

CDR3 length: 9
V gene: TRBV20-1
CDR3 protein: SASLAYEQY

CDR3 length: 11
V gene: TRBV20-1
CDR3 protein: SASRQGTSEQF

CDR3 length: 12
V gene: TRBV4-1
CDR3 protein: ASSSNIGGNEQY